These 26 T cell receptor beta chains share one sample of origin, sequenced in a study of CD8 T cells in ankylosing spondylitis. Each CDR3 protein is one row after TCRdb ran MiXCR on the 5' RACE reads. The data show approximately 42,000 distinct CDR3 sequences, under 5% seen once. The sequenced sample consisted of blood, either unsorted or a sorted T cell fraction (not recorded which). These receptors were collected from a female donor with ankylosing spondylitis or in good health (not recorded which).

This clonotype was observed at least ten times. V and J are TRBV9 and TRBJ2-5, with D perhaps TRBD1 (6 bases). Germline CDR1 reads SGDLS; CDR2 reads YYNGEE. Deletions cut 3 bases from V and 2 bases from J, with 8 bases between. The CDR3 length is 13 residues. The CDR3: CASSGTAQETQYF. The CDR3, as DNA: TGTGCCAGCAGCGGGACAGCTCAAGAGACCCAGTACTTC.

This clonotype was seen at least ten times. V gene TRBV9 combines with J gene TRBJ2-7; a possible D gene is TRBD2 (6 bases). With 0 bases removed from V and 0 bases from J, the gap between germline ends came to 10 bases. Per the germline V gene, CDR1 is SGDLS and CDR2 is YYNGEE. The CDR3 has 15 amino acids. The CDR3 here is CASSVGGDFSYEQYF. The CDR3 nucleotides read TGTGCCAGCAGCGTAGGGGGGGACTTCTCCTACGAGCAGTACTTC.

This clonotype turned up a few times. This sequence joins TRBV9 and TRBJ2-3; D is possibly TRBD1 (5 bases). The CDR3 sequence is 14 residues long. CDR1 and CDR2 from the germline V gene are SGDLS and YYNGEE. V lost 4 bases, J lost 3 bases, and 12 bases lay in between. This CDR3 is CASSRGSGTDTQYF. The CDR3 nucleotides are TGTGCCAGCAGCAGGGGAAGTGGGACAGATACGCAGTATTTT.

The table lists this clonotype with many counts. The rearrangement joins TRBV9 to TRBJ1-2; D not certain. This CDR3 contains 12 residues. Trimming cost V 2 bases and J 5 bases, with 7 bases left between them. The germline gives CDR1 SGDLS, CDR2 YYNGEE. As DNA, the CDR3 is TGTGCCAGCAGCGTCGTGGGTTATGGCTACACCTTC. Protein: CASSVVGYGYTF.

This clonotype is categorized as medium-sized. The chain has TRBV9 and TRBJ1-6; the match to TRBD1 covers 10 bases. Trimming cost V 4 bases and J 10 bases; bases outside gene matches: 11. This CDR3 has 16 residues. Germline V lookup: CDR1 SGDLS, CDR2 YYNGEE. Here the CDR3 DNA reads TGTGCCAGCAGCCCTGACGTGGGACAGGGGATCTCACCCCTCCACTTT. This gives the protein CASSPDVGQGISPLHF.

This clonotype was picked up many times. The chain recombines TRBV9 with TRBJ2-2, with 8 bases lining up with TRBD1. The V gene end was trimmed by 3 bases and the J gene end by 6 bases; junction bases not matched to a gene: 10. The CDR3 contains 16 residues. CDR1 SGDLS and CDR2 YYNGEE come from the germline V gene. The CDR3 sequence: CASSAQTGEVSGELFF. The CDR3 DNA reads as TGTGCCAGCAGCGCTCAGACAGGGGAGGTCTCCGGGGAGCTGTTTTTT.

This clonotype was counted at least ten times. This chain's CDR3 is CASSQNPGLGTDTQYF. The CDR3 DNA reads as TGTGCCAGCAGCCAAAATCCGGGACTAGGCACAGATACGCAGTATTTT. V and J are TRBV9 and TRBJ2-3; 8 positions match TRBD2. Germline trimming cut 4 bases from V and 1 base from J; bases unmatched to any gene: 8. This CDR3 has 16 amino acids. CDR1 is SGDLS and CDR2 is YYNGEE in the germline V gene.

This clonotype has more than one count but fewer than ten. One end of the junction is discordant with germline, which a read error may explain. J is TRBJ1-1 and V is TRBV9; D possibly corresponds to TRBD1 (5 bases). Germline V gene lookup returns CDR1 SGDLS and CDR2 YYNGEE. CDR3 size: 14 residues. The CDR3: CATSRDRTNLEAFF. The CDR3 nucleotides are TGTGCCACCAGCCGAGACAGAACAAACCTTGAAGCTTTCTTT.

This clonotype was counted ten times or more. V and J are TRBV9 and TRBJ2-3, with D perhaps TRBD1 or TRBD2 (6 bases each). Trimming took 2 bases from V and 2 from J, leaving 12 bases between them. CDR3 length: 15 amino acids. The V gene's germline CDR1 is SGDLS and CDR2 YYNGEE. The CDR3 DNA sequence: TGTGCCAGCAGCGTTGTAGGGGGGCCCACAGATACGCAGTATTTT. Translated: CASSVVGGPTDTQYF.

This clonotype was recorded many times. This chain links TRBV9 with TRBJ2-1; 7 bases match TRBD1. V dropped 2 bases and J dropped 2; count of bases not matched to a gene: 4. This CDR3 has 15 amino acids. CDR1 and CDR2 from the germline V gene are SGDLS and YYNGEE. The CDR3 DNA sequence: TGTGCCAGCAGCGTTAGGGACAGCACCTACAATGAGCAGTTCTTC. Translated, it gives CASSVRDSTYNEQFF.

This clonotype was detected many times. The chain combines TRBV9 with TRBJ1-2, with TRBD1 identical over 10 bases. Germline CDR1 SGDLS, CDR2 YYNGEE. This CDR3 region has 12 residues. After removal of 3 bases from V and 12 bases from J, the junction contained 5 bases not matched to a gene. CDR3 DNA sequence: TGTGCCAGCAGCGGCCGGGACAGGGGTCACACCTTC. Amino acids: CASSGRDRGHTF. Full variable domain (remainder filled in from reference TRBV9 and TRBJ1-2): DSGVTQTPKHLITATGQRVTLRCSPRSGDLSVYWYQQSLDQGLQFLIQYYNGEERAKGNILERFSAQQFPDLHSELNLSSLELGDSALYFCASSGRDRGHTFGSGTRLTVV.

This clonotype has a count of ten or more. The CDR3 nucleotides are TGTGCCAGCAGCGTAGGTGAGGGGGCCTACGAGCAGTACTTC. Protein sequence: CASSVGEGAYEQYF. The chain recombines TRBV9 with TRBJ2-7, with D perhaps TRBD1 (6 bases). This CDR3 spans 14 amino acids. The V gene lost 0 bases and the J gene lost 2 bases, with 9 bases spanning the gap. Germline V gene data show CDR1 as SGDLS and CDR2 as YYNGEE. Looking up the rest from reference TRBV9 and TRBJ2-7 gives the full variable domain: DSGVTQTPKHLITATGQRVTLRCSPRSGDLSVYWYQQSLDQGLQFLIQYYNGEERAKGNILERFSAQQFPDLHSELNLSSLELGDSALYFCASSVGEGAYEQYFGPGTRLTVT.

This clonotype was seen repeatedly, ten times or more. The chain carries TRBV9 and TRBJ2-7; D may be TRBD1 (6 bases). The length of the CDR3 is 14 residues. The V and J ends lost 0 bases and 3 bases respectively, with 10 bases between them. Germline-derived CDR1 and CDR2 are SGDLS and YYNGEE. The CDR3 coding sequence is TGTGCCAGCAGCGTAGTGGGCAGGGGCTACGAGCAGTACTTC. As protein: CASSVVGRGYEQYF.

This clonotype was counted at least ten times. The V call is TRBV9, the J call TRBJ2-1; 9 bases align to TRBD1. CDR3 size: 18 residues. Germline V lookup: CDR1 SGDLS, CDR2 YYNGEE. The junction had 11 bases not matched to a gene; V was cut back by 4 bases and J by 0 bases. CDR3 nucleotide sequence: TGTGCCAGCAGCTCCGCCGGGACAGGGTTCGGCTCCTACAATGAGCAGTTCTTC. It codes for CASSSAGTGFGSYNEQFF.

This clonotype was detected many times. This chain joins TRBV9 and TRBJ1-1, with D unresolved. The CDR3 runs to 12 residues. V was clipped by 1 base and J by 7 bases, with 8 bases between them. The germline V gene encodes CDR1 SGDLS and CDR2 YYNGEE. Here the CDR3 reads CASSVRPGEAFF. CDR3 DNA sequence: TGTGCCAGCAGCGTAAGACCTGGTGAAGCTTTCTTT.

This clonotype was detected ten times or more. The chain uses TRBV9 and TRBJ2-7; weak D call: TRBD2 (5 bases). V was pared by 0 bases and J by 5 bases, with 12 bases between. Germline assignment: CDR1 SGDLS and CDR2 YYNGEE. The CDR3 is made up of 14 amino acids. DNA for the CDR3: TGTGCCAGCAGCGTAGGAGGGCAGTCCCACGAGCAGTACTTC. Its protein is CASSVGGQSHEQYF.

This clonotype is termed medium-sized. The V and J genes are TRBV9 and TRBJ1-2, with 8 bases fitting TRBD1. J was trimmed by 6 bases and V by 0 bases; bases with no gene match: 7. Germline CDR1 is SGDLS and CDR2 is YYNGEE. The CDR3 is 15 residues long. The CDR3 DNA sequence: TGTGCCAGCAGCGTAGCAAAAGGACAGGGTCATGGCTACACCTTC. It encodes CASSVAKGQGHGYTF.

This clonotype was counted ten times or more. The CDR3 loop reads CASSDREDTEAFF. DNA for the CDR3: TGTGCCAGCAGCGACAGGGAGGACACTGAAGCTTTCTTT. The J gene is TRBJ1-1, the V gene TRBV9; a possible D gene is TRBD1 (6 bases). Germline CDR1 reads SGDLS; CDR2 reads YYNGEE. V lost 3 bases to trimming and J lost 3 bases, with 9 bases between them. The CDR3 has 13 residues.

This clonotype was seen ten or more times. The rearrangement joins TRBV9 to TRBJ2-1; 14 bases match TRBD2. Germline lookup yields CDR1 SGDLS and CDR2 YYNGEE. The CDR3 covers 19 residues. The J segment lost 2 bases and the V segment lost 0 bases, leaving 7 bases of the junction unmatched. Written as DNA, the CDR3 is TGTGCCAGCAGCGTAGACCCGACTAGCGGGGGGGATGCCTACAATGAGCAGTTCTTC. This codes for CASSVDPTSGGDAYNEQFF.

This clonotype came up many times. J is TRBJ2-5 and V is TRBV9; 7 bases fit TRBD1. There are 17 residues in the CDR3. CDR1 and CDR2 from the germline V gene are SGDLS and YYNGEE. J lost 1 base, V lost 3 bases, and 12 bases had no gene match. The CDR3 DNA reads as TGTGCCAGCAGCGAGTCCTTACAGGGGAATTCCCAAGAGACCCAGTACTTC. It translates to CASSESLQGNSQETQYF.

Many counts were recorded for this clonotype. The chain joins TRBV9 to TRBJ1-2; D gene unclear. Trimming removed 1 base from V and 3 bases from J, with 7 bases in between. The CDR3 runs to 13 residues. The germline gives CDR1 SGDLS, CDR2 YYNGEE. CDR3 residues: CASSVSTDYGYTF. The CDR3 nucleotides are TGTGCCAGCAGCGTATCGACGGACTATGGCTACACCTTC.

V and J are TRBV9 and TRBJ2-5; D may be TRBD2 (5 bases). CDR3 length: 12 residues. Trimming left V 10 bases short and J 3 bases short, with 13 bases between. Germline CDR1 SGDLS, CDR2 YYNGEE. In nucleotides, the CDR3 is TGTGCCTCTTCGGAGGAAGAAGAGACCCAGTACTTC. Translating it yields CASSEEEETQYF.

This clonotype showed up many times. This sequence joins TRBV9 and TRBJ2-7, with 8 bases lining up with TRBD2. CDR1 is SGDLS, CDR2 YYNGEE, per germline. The CDR3 has 14 residues. Losses at the gene ends were 4 bases for V and 1 base for J; bases not matched to a gene: 4. The CDR3 sequence is CASSIGGASYEQYF. The CDR3 DNA reads TGTGCCAGCAGCATCGGGGGGGCTTCCTACGAGCAGTACTTC.

This clonotype was counted ten times or more. This chain connects TRBV9 to TRBJ1-3; no clear D gene. CDR1 and CDR2 (germline): SGDLS, YYNGEE. The CDR3 covers 15 residues. Trimming left V 0 bases short and J 0 bases short, with 7 bases between. The CDR3 sequence: CASSVASDSGNTIYF. The CDR3 DNA sequence: TGTGCCAGCAGCGTAGCGTCGGACTCTGGAAACACCATATATTTT.

In this sample, this clonotype turned up a few times. The genes are TRBV9 and TRBJ2-5; TRBD1 matches 9 bases. The CDR3 length is 15 residues. Germline CDR1 and CDR2: SGDLS and YYNGEE. V lost 3 bases, J lost 4 bases, and 7 bases stayed unmatched. Here the CDR3 DNA reads TGTGCCAGCAGCGCGTGGGACAGGGAAGGAGAGACCCAGTACTTC. Its translation is CASSAWDREGETQYF.

In its sample, this clonotype was seen many times. The rearrangement joins TRBV9 to TRBJ2-3; 9 positions match TRBD2. This CDR3 region has 16 residues. With 0 bases clipped from V and 3 bases from J, the junction kept 5 bases outside the gene matches. CDR1 is SGDLS and CDR2 is YYNGEE in the germline V gene. CDR3 in amino acids: CASSVDKRGATDTQYF. CDR3 bases: TGTGCCAGCAGCGTAGACAAGCGGGGGGCGACAGATACGCAGTATTTT.